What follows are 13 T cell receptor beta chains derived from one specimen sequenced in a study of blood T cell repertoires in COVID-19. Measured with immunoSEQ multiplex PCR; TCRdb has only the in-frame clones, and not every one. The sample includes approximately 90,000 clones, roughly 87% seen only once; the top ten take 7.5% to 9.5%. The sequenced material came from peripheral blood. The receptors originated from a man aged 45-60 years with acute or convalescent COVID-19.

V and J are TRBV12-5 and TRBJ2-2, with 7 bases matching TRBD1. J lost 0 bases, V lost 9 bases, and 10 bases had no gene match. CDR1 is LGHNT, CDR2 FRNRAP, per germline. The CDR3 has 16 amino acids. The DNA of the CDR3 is TGTGCTAGCGCATACTCCGGGACAGCGAACACCGGGGAGCTGTTTTTT. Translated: CASAYSGTANTGELFF. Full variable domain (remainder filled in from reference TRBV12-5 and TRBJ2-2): DARVTQTPRHKVTEMGQEVTMRCQPILGHNTVFWYRQTMMQGLELLAYFRNRAPLDDSGMPKDRFSAEMPDATLATLKIQPSEPRDSAVYFCASAYSGTANTGELFFGEGSRLTVL.

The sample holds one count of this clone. CDR3 protein: CASSTGGTLGNEQFF. DNA of the CDR3: TGTGCCAGCAGCACCGGGGGGACCCTGGGGAATGAGCAGTTCTTC. The rearrangement uses TRBV13 and TRBJ2-1; 7 bases match TRBD2. This CDR3 contains 15 residues. J lost 7 bases, V lost 5 bases, and 11 bases had no gene match. Germline loops: CDR1 PRHDT, CDR2 FYEKMQ (reference sequence).

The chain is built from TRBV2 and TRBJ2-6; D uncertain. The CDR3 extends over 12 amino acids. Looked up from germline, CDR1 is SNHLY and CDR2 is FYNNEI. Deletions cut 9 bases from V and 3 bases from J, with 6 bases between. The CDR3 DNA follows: TGTGCCAGGCTAAATGGGGCCAACGTCCTGACTTTC. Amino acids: CARLNGANVLTF.

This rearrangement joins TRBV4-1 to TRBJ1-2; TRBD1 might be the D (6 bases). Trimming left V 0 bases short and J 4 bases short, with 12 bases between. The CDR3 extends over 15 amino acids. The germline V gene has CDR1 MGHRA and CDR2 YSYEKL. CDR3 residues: CASSQDAGVGYGYTF. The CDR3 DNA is TGCGCCAGCAGCCAAGATGCAGGGGTTGGCTATGGCTACACCTTC.

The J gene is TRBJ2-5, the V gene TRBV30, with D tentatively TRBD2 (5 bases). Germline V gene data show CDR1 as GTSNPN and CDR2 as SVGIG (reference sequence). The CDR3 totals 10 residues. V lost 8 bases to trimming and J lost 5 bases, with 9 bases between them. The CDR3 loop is CARIAETQYF. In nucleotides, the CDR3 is TGTGCCCGGATAGCGGAGACCCAGTACTTC.

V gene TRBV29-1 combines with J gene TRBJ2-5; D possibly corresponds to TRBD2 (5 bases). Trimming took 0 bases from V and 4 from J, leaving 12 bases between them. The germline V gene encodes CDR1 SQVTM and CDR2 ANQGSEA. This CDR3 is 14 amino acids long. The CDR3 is CSVEDPRTRETQYF. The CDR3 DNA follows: TGCAGCGTTGAAGATCCCCGGACTCGAGAGACCCAGTACTTC.

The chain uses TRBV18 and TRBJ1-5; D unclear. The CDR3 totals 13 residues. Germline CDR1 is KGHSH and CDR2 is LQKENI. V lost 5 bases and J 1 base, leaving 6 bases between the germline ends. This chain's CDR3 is CASSSGSNQPQHF. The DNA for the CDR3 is TGTGCCAGCTCATCCGGGAGCAATCAGCCCCAGCATTTT.

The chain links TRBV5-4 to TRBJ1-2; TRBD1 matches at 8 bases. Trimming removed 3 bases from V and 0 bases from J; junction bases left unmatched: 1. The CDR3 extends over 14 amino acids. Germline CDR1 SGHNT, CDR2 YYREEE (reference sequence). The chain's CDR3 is CASSSGQANYGYTF. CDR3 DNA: TGTGCCAGCAGCTCGGGACAGGCTAACTATGGCTACACCTTC.

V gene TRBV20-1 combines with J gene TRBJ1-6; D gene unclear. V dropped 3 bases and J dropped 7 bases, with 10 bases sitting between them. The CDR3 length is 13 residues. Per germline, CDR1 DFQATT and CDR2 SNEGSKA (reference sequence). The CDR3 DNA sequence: TGCAGTGCTAGTTTGGCGGGGAATTCACCCCTCCACTTT. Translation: CSASLAGNSPLHF.

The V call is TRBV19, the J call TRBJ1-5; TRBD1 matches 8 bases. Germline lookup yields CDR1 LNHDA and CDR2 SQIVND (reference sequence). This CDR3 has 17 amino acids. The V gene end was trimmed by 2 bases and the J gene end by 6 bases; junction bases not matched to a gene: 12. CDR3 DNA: TGTGCCAGTAGTATACCCCAACCGGGACAGGTCAGTCAGCCCCAGCATTTT. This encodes CASSIPQPGQVSQPQHF.

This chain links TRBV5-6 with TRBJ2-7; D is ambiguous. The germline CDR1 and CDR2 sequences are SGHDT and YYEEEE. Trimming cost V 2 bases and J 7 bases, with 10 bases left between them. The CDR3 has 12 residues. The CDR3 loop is CASSFDTEEQYF. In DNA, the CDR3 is TGTGCCAGCAGCTTTGACACAGAGGAGCAGTACTTC. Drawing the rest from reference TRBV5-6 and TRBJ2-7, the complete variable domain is DAGVTQSPTHLIKTRGQQVTLRCSPKSGHDTVSWYQQALGQGPQFIFQYYEEEERQRGNFPDRFSGHQFPNYSSELNVNALLLGDSALYLCASSFDTEEQYFGPGTRLTVT.

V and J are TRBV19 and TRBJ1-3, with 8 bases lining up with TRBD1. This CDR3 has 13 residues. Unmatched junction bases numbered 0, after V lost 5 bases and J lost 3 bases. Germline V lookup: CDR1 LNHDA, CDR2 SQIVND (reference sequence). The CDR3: CASSDRGGNTIYF. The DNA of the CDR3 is TGTGCCAGTAGTGACAGGGGTGGAAACACCATATATTTT.

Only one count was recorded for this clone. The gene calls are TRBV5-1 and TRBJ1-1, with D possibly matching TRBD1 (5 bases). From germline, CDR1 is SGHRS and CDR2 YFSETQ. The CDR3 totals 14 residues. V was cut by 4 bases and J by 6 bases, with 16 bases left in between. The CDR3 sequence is CASSREGGTAEAFF. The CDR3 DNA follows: TGCGCCAGCAGCCGGGAGGGCGGGACCGCTGAAGCTTTCTTT.